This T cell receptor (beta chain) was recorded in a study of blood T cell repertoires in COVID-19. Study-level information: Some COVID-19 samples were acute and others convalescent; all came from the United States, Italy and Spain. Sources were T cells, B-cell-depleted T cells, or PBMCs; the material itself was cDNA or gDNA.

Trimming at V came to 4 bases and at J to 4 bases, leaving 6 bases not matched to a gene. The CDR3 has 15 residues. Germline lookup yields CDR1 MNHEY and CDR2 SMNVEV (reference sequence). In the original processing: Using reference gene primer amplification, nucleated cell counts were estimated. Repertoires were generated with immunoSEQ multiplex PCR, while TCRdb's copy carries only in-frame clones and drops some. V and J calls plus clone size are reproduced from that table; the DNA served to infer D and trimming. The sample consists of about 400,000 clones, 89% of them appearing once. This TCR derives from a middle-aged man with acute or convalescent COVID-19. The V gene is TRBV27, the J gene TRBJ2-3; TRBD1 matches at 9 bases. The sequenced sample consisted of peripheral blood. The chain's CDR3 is CASSSWDRVADTQYF. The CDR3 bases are TGTGCCAGCAGTTCCTGGGACAGGGTCGCAGATACGCAGTATTTT.